This TCR beta chain was recorded in a study of T cells in tuberculosis. Study in general: CD1B tetramers identified T cells specific for mycobacterial lipid GMM.

Findings and limits, study-wide: Some low-affinity tetramer-binding T cells may be absent from this sample.

Cells were sorted from thawed PBMC rested overnight and stained with GMM-loaded CD1B tetramer, viability dye and anti-CD3. C32 glucose monomycolate from Rhodococcus equi was loaded onto the CD1B tetramers. Tetramer-negative cells, around 100,000 per donor, were also sorted. This clone was seen only once. The V gene's germline CDR1 is MNHNS and CDR2 SASEGT. The CDR3 has 15 amino acids. The V gene lost 0 bases and the J gene lost 1 base, with 9 bases spanning the gap. This table comes from immunoSEQ multiplex PCR, and its TCRdb copy is limited to in-frame clones, with some not included. The profile shows tens of thousands of clones, around 90% of them singletons.

The chain couples TRBV6-1 to TRBJ1-1; no clear D gene. This TCR was recovered from an adult woman with latent tuberculosis. The sequencing sample was made of CD1b-GMM tetramer-negative cells sorted from PBMCs. The CDR3 DNA sequence: TGTGCCAGCAGTGAAGCGCTGGGCACGAACACTGAAGCTTTCTTT. This encodes CASSEALGTNTEAFF.